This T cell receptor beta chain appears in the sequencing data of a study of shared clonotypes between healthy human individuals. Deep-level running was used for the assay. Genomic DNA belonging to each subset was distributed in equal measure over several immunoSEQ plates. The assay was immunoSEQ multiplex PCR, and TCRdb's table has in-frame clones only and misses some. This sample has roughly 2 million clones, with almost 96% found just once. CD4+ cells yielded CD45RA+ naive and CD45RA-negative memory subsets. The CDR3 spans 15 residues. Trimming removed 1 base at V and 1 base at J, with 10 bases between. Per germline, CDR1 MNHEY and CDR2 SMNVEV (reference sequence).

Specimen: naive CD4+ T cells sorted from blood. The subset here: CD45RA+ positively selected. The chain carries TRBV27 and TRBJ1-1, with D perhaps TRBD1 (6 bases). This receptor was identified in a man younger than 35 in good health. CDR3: CASSLWDTRNTEAFF. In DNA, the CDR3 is TGTGCCAGCAGTTTATGGGACACCAGGAACACTGAAGCTTTCTTT.